A selection of T cell receptor beta chains follows, all from one sample in a study of T cell changes during pregnancy in multiple sclerosis. Method: immunoSEQ multiplex PCR; TCRdb's copy keeps in-frame clones and lacks some. Counted here are about 32,000 clones, about 92% occurring once; the ten biggest clones make up around 0.45%. Sequences were derived from CD4+ T cells from peripheral blood mononuclear cells, sampled in the second trimester of pregnancy. The receptor source for this set is a female donor with multiple sclerosis, enrolled in a pregnancy study. The CDR3 runs from the conserved cysteine through the conserved F or W. Fields, in order: D gene, J gene, V gene, clone size, CDR3 protein, CDR3 DNA. The D gene is left open where the match is weak. The size field is filled for only some rows; it gives once, few, many or a size class.

. TRBJ1-2 TRBV7-2 few CASSPNLGAYYTF TGTGCCAGCAGCCCTAATCTTGGGGCGTACTACACCTTC
. TRBJ1-4 TRBV30 . CAWSELLNEKLFF TGTGCCTGGAGCGAGTTGCTAAATGAAAAACTGTTTTTT
. TRBJ1-2 TRBV7-9 . CASSLSLGQAYGYTF TGTGCCAGCAGCTTAAGCTTGGGCCAGGCCTATGGCTACACCTTC
. TRBJ1-1 TRBV6-1 . CASSSRTPSGAFF TGTGCCAGCAGTTCTAGGACACCCTCGGGAGCTTTCTTT
TRBD1 TRBJ1-1 TRBV18 . CASSRRLSRDRGRGNTEAFF TGTGCCAGCTCACGCCGCCTCTCTCGGGACAGGGGGCGTGGTAACACTGAAGCTTTCTTT
. TRBJ2-5 TRBV5-1 . CASSRTPRGQETQYF TGCGCCAGCAGCCGGACTCCTCGAGGGCAAGAGACCCAGTACTTC
. TRBJ1-4 TRBV27 . CASSFRGYTNEKLFF TGTGCCAGCAGTTTTAGGGGGTACACTAATGAAAAACTGTTTTTT
. TRBJ2-1 TRBV27 . CASSLLGRGVGEQFF TGTGCCAGCAGTTTATTAGGCAGGGGAGTAGGTGAGCAGTTCTTC
. TRBJ1-2 TRBV6-5 . CASSYSQVNYGYTF TGTGCCAGCAGTTACAGTCAGGTTAACTATGGCTACACCTTC
TRBD1 TRBJ1-2 TRBV5-4 . CASSLGTGGDYGYTF TGTGCCAGCAGCTTGGGGACAGGGGGGGACTATGGCTACACCTTC
TRBD2 TRBJ2-1 TRBV7-3 . CASSSRRGEEQFF TGTGCCAGCAGCTCCCGCCGGGGGGAAGAGCAGTTCTTC
. TRBJ1-2 TRBV5-5 . CASSDSGTHGYTF TGTGCCAGCAGCGATTCCGGGACACATGGCTACACCTTC
TRBD1 TRBJ1-5 TRBV6-6 once CASTDREGYSNQPQHF TGTGCCAGCACGGACAGGGAGGGGTATAGCAATCAGCCCCAGCATTTT
. TRBJ1-2 TRBV30 . CAWSVWGGPGYTF TGTGCCTGGAGTGTCTGGGGGGGACCTGGCTACACCTTC
TRBD2 TRBJ2-5 TRBV28 few CASSPPGGGGETQYF TGTGCCAGCAGTCCACCCGGGGGGGGCGGGGAGACCCAGTACTTC
. TRBJ1-2 TRBV5-1 . CASSRTSDYGYTF TGCGCCAGCAGCCGGACATCCGACTATGGCTACACCTTC
. TRBJ2-7 TRBV4-1 . CASSQEETYTMPQYF TGCGCCAGCAGCCAAGAAGAAACCTATACTATGCCGCAGTACTTC
TRBD1 TRBJ1-1 TRBV11-2 . CASSLTGGKGNTEAFF TGTGCCAGCAGCCTCACAGGGGGCAAGGGGAACACTGAAGCTTTCTTT
TRBD2 TRBJ2-7 TRBV18 . CASSPRGGEQYF TGTGCCAGCTCACCCCGCGGGGGCGAGCAGTACTTC
. TRBJ1-4 TRBV9 . CASSVGGGTTNEKLFF TGTGCCAGCAGCGTAGGCGGGGGGACGACTAATGAAAAACTGTTTTTT
. TRBJ2-5 TRBV19 . CASSIGPGTETQYF TGTGCCAGTAGTATAGGGCCGGGTACAGAGACCCAGTACTTC
. TRBJ1-2 TRBV29-1 once CSVDGGIYGYTF TGCAGCGTTGACGGGGGAATCTATGGCTACACCTTC
. TRBJ2-5 TRBV27 . CASTLGGSQYF TGTGCCAGCACCCTAGGTGGGTCCCAGTACTTC
. TRBJ1-2 TRBV6-5 . CASSYSNNPANYGYTF TGTGCCAGCAGTTACTCGAACAATCCAGCTAACTATGGCTACACCTTC
TRBD1 TRBJ2-3 TRBV5-1 . CASSKGARGTDTQYF TGCGCCAGCAGCAAGGGGGCGCGGGGCACAGATACGCAGTATTTT
TRBD2 TRBJ2-2 TRBV5-6 . CASSLSAGVGTGELFF TGTGCCAGCAGCTTGTCAGCGGGAGTTGGTACCGGGGAGCTGTTTTTT
TRBD1 TRBJ1-5 TRBV28 . CASSSGQVSNQPQHF TGTGCCAGCAGTTCCGGACAGGTTAGCAATCAGCCCCAGCATTTT
. TRBJ1-5 TRBV6-1 . CASERGGFGNQPQHF TGTGCCAGCGAGCGAGGTGGTTTTGGCAATCAGCCCCAGCATTTT
TRBD1 TRBJ2-3 TRBV27 . CASSPRWTGSTDTQYF TGTGCCAGCAGTCCCCGATGGACAGGCAGCACAGATACGCAGTATTTT
TRBD2 TRBJ2-5 TRBV5-1 . CASSLGAGGTSAETQYF TGCGCCAGCAGCTTGGGGGCGGGAGGTACCAGTGCGGAGACCCAGTACTTC
. TRBJ1-1 TRBV2 . CASSRGRAYSEAFF TGTGCCAGCAGTCGTGGCAGGGCGTACTCTGAAGCTTTCTTT
. TRBJ2-3 TRBV5-4 . CASSLGASTDTQYF TGTGCCAGCAGCTTGGGGGCTAGCACAGATACGCAGTATTTT
. TRBJ1-2 TRBV28 once CASRRANYGYTF TGTGCCAGCAGGCGTGCTAACTATGGCTACACCTTC
. TRBJ2-5 TRBV7-9 . CASSSQTQTQYF TGTGCCAGCAGCTCCCAAACACAGACCCAGTACTTC
. TRBJ1-4 TRBV5-1 . CASSLPGGTNEKLFF TGCGCCAGCAGCTTGCCCGGGGGGACTAATGAAAAACTGTTTTTT
. TRBJ1-5 TRBV6-1 . CASTDQGIREPQHF TGTGCCAGCACAGACCAGGGGATTCGTGAGCCCCAGCATTTT
TRBD2 TRBJ2-1 TRBV5-8 . CASSPLAGGSYNEQFF TGTGCCAGCAGCCCTCTAGCGGGAGGATCCTACAATGAGCAGTTCTTC
TRBD2 TRBJ2-6 TRBV27 once CASRRDTSRGVLTF TGTGCCAGCAGACGCGACACCTCGCGGGGGGTCCTGACTTTC
. TRBJ2-2 TRBV28 . CASIVSGDPGELFF TGTGCCAGCATCGTATCAGGGGACCCCGGGGAGCTGTTTTTT
TRBD1 TRBJ2-7 TRBV2 . CASSQGARSYEQYF TGTGCCAGCAGCCAGGGGGCTCGGTCCTACGAGCAGTACTTC
TRBD1 TRBJ2-2 TRBV5-1 . CASSEAGGPNTGELFF TGCGCCAGCAGCGAGGCAGGGGGACCGAACACCGGGGAGCTGTTTTTT
. TRBJ2-6 TRBV9 . CASSVEGIPGANVLTF TGTGCCAGCAGCGTAGAGGGGATTCCTGGGGCCAACGTCCTGACTTTC
TRBD2 TRBJ2-1 TRBV28 . CASSPQKLRTSHGGYNEQFF TGTGCCAGCAGTCCTCAAAAGCTTAGGACTAGTCACGGGGGTTACAATGAGCAGTTCTTC
TRBD2 TRBJ2-2 TRBV15 . CATSRAPWTSGRLSGELFF TGTGCCACCAGCAGGGCCCCTTGGACTAGCGGGAGACTGAGCGGGGAGCTGTTTTTT
. TRBJ2-3 TRBV5-1 . CASSSSLALSTDTQYF TGCGCCAGCAGCTCGTCACTAGCCCTTAGCACAGATACGCAGTATTTT
. TRBJ2-7 TRBV4-1 . CASSRQTTDYEQYF TGCGCCAGCAGTCGCCAGACCACAGACTACGAGCAGTACTTC
TRBD1 TRBJ1-2 TRBV19 . CASSQGVDYGYTF TGTGCCAGTAGTCAGGGGGTAGACTATGGCTACACCTTC